This T cell receptor beta chain was recovered during a study of T cell responses to AZD1222 COVID-19 vaccine. Study results and limitations: The sample set comprised mostly white British donors with more females, and clonal diversity was possibly underestimated. At study baseline, merely over 5 AZD1222 recipients were seropositive. Spike-specific TCR breadth and depth both grew after two AZD1222 doses.

On this clone itself: Its target is not known.

Trimming shortened V by 4 bases and J by 8 bases, and 11 bases separated the two germline ends. The CDR3 has 11 amino acids. The germline V gene has CDR1 SQVTM and CDR2 ANQGSEA. Method: immunoSEQ multiplex PCR; TCRdb's copy keeps in-frame clones and lacks some. The table has over 150,000 clones, around nine tenths seen once. Sample: peripheral blood, taken 28 days after the second AZD1222 dose. V usage is TRBV29-1 and J usage is TRBJ1-2; D uncertain. This clonotype was sampled from an adult who received the AZD1222 COVID-19 vaccine. In nucleotides, the CDR3 is TGCAGCGTTGTGGGCTTGAAAGGCTACACCTTC. Amino acids: CSVVGLKGYTF.